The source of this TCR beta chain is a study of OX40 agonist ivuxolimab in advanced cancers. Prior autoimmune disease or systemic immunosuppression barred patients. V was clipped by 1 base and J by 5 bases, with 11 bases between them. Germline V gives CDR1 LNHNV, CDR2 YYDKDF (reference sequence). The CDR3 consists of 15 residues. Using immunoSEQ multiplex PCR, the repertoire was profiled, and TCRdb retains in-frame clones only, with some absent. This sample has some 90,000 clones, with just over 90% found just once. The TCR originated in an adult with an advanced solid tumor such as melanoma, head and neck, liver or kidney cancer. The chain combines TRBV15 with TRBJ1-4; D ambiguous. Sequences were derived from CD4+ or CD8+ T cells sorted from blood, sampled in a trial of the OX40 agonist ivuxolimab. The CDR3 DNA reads TGTGCCACCAGCAGAGTGGGTCTGGGGAATGAAAAACTGTTTTTT. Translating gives CATSRVGLGNEKLFF.